This T cell receptor beta chain appears in the sequencing data of a study of CD8 T cells in Susac syndrome. Reverse transcription of roughly 0.5 to 1 ug RNA was performed with random hexamers. TCRdb reanalysed the immunoSEQ multiplex PCR reads using MiXCR and keeps one entry per CDR3 protein. The sample shows about 300,000 distinct CDR3 sequences, 75% to 90% of them seen only once. Note on this clonotype: Its target is unknown.

Study outcomes and limitations: Acknowledgment was made by the study that its TCR sequencing and HLA analysis involved a relatively small number of individuals.

The V gene's germline CDR1 is SEHNR and CDR2 FQNEAQ (reference sequence). V lost 7 bases to trimming and J lost 4 bases, with 17 bases between them. The CDR3 length is 15 residues. Sequencing used CD8+ T cells from PBMCs. V gene TRBV7-9 combines with J gene TRBJ1-5; D perhaps matches TRBD1 (6 bases). The origin of this receptor is a human donor with multiple sclerosis. The CDR3 coding sequence is TGTGCCAGCACTTCAGGGGCCGAAACTAATCAGCCCCAGCATTTT. Protein sequence: CASTSGAETNQPQHF.